The 2 T cell receptor beta chains below were found in one sample sequenced in a study of early T cells in non-severe SARS-CoV-2 infection. From the 5' RACE reads, TCRdb called clonotypes with MiXCR, one entry per CDR3 protein. This sample has over 50,000 distinct CDR3 sequences, with around 12% found just once. Sequencing was performed on whole blood. The receptors come from an adult who was a healthcare worker with PCR-confirmed SARS-CoV-2 infection or an uninfected control (not recorded which).

This clonotype was recorded many times. CDR3 loop: CASSVVAGQGSPLHF. The CDR3, as DNA: TGTGCCAGCAGCGTAGTAGCGGGACAGGGATCACCCCTCCACTTT. This chain uses TRBV9 with TRBJ1-6; 9 nucleotides line up with TRBD1. Per germline, CDR1 SGDLS and CDR2 YYNGEE. Losses at the gene ends were 0 bases for V and 10 bases for J; bases not matched to a gene: 5. There are 15 residues in the CDR3.

This chain uses TRBV15 with TRBJ2-7; 7 bases line up with TRBD1. V shed 4 bases, J shed 2 bases, and the junction held 5 bases outside the gene matches. The CDR3 is 14 amino acids. In germline, CDR1 is LNHNV, CDR2 YYDKDF (reference sequence). As DNA, the CDR3 is TGTGCCACCAGCAAACGGGACAGCACCTACGAGCAGTACTTC. Translating gives CATSKRDSTYEQYF.